This T cell receptor beta chain was recovered during a study of patients and donors after allogeneic stem cell transplantation. Trimming at V came to 7 bases and at J to 8 bases, leaving 14 bases not matched to a gene. The CDR3 contains 18 residues. MiXCR, applied by TCRdb to the RT-PCR reads, yields one record per CDR3 protein. Among about 410,000 distinct CDR3 sequences listed, 16% were seen once. This clonotype was sampled from a human donor who was either an allogeneic HSCT recipient or a stem cell or donor lymphocyte infusion donor (not recorded which). It is not recorded whose cells these are; they may come from a transplant donor. Sequenced input: blood, either unsorted or a sorted T cell fraction (not recorded which). The V and J genes are TRBV12-3 or TRBV12-4 and TRBJ2-1; TRBD2 aligns across 16 bases. CDR3 region: CASTAGTSGRAMFHEQFF. In DNA, the CDR3 is TGTGCCAGCACCGCGGGGACTAGCGGGAGGGCCATGTTCCATGAGCAGTTCTTC.